This T cell receptor beta chain was found in a study of cytotoxic CD8 clonotypes in ibrutinib-treated CLL. The overall study: Some 10 relapsed/refractory, roughly 16 treatment-naive; under 18 IGHV unmutated. Some 25 partial and 2 complete responses; at median approximately 6 years, approximately 15 remitted, approximately 12 progressed.

Investigators sought sequencing depths of between 1 in 200,000 and 1 in 1 million T cells. TCRdb's table, derived via immunoSEQ multiplex PCR, lists solely in-frame clones and lacks some. This table holds roughly 220,000 clones, approximately 75% found once. V lost 3 bases, J lost 4 bases, and 7 bases lay in between. The CDR3 loop spans 13 amino acids. From germline, CDR1 is SGHTA and CDR2 FQGNSA. The clonotype comes from a human donor with chronic lymphocytic leukemia. This chain links TRBV7-2 with TRBJ1-3; TRBD1 is a possible D gene (5 bases). This specimen was PBMCs, taken after 12 months of ibrutinib treatment. CDR3 sequence reads: CASSFGAGNTIYF. The CDR3 DNA reads as TGTGCCAGCAGCTTCGGGGCCGGAAACACCATATATTTT.